This TCR beta chain was identified in a study of T cell clonotyping in hematopoietic cell transplantation. Overall study findings and caveats: No sorting was done, leaving CD4 and CD8 contributions mixed. Few recipient clonotypes overlapped donors; over 95% were de novo at given depth. Pathologically expanded recipient clonotypes increased progressively from day 30 to day 180 as diversity fell.

Some clones are missing from TCRdb's copy, which holds only in-frame ones; the method was immunoSEQ multiplex PCR. The sample lists about 6,800 clones, roughly 98% occurring once. Concerning this clone: Its specificity is unknown.

Recipients were bled about 28 days pretransplant and at posttransplant days 30, 100, 180. This CDR3 is built from 16 residues. Sequences were derived from PBMCs, sampled 30 days after allogeneic stem cell transplant. The rearrangement uses TRBV21-1 and TRBJ1-1. TRBV21-1 is designated a pseudogene. This TCR was sampled from a male patient in his sixties who had an allogeneic stem cell transplant from a related donor, so the T cells may come from the graft donor. Some clones in this sample may be carry-over from other donors' samples. The DNA for the CDR3 is TGTGCCAGCAGCAAACAACGAGAGGGACGGGACACTGAAGCTTTCTTT. This translates into CASSKQREGRDTEAFF.